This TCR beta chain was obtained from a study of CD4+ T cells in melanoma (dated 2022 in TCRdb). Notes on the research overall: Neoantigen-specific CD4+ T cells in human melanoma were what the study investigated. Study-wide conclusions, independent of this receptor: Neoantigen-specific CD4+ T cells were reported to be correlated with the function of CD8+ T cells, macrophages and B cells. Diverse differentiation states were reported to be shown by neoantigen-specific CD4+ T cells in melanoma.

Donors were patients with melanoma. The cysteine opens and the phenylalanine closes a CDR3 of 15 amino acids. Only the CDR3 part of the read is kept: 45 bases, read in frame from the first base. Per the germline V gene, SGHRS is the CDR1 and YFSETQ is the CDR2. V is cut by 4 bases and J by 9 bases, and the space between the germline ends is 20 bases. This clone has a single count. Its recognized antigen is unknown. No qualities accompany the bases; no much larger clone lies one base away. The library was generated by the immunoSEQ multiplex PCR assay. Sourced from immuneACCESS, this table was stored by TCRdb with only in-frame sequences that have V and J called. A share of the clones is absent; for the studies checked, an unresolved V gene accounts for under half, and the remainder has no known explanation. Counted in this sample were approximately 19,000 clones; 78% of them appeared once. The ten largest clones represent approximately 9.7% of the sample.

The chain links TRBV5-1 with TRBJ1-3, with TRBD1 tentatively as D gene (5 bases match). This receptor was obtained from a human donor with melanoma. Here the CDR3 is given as CASSLLRGKDGTIYF. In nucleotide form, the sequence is TGCGCCAGCAGCCTCCTGCGGGGGAAGGATGGCACCATATATTTT. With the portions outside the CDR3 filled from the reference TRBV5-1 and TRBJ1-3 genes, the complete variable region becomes KAGVTQTPRYLIKTRGQQVTLSCSPISGHRSVSWYQQTPGQGLQFLFEYFSETQRNKGNFPGRFSGRQFSNSRSEMNVSTLELGDSALYLCASSLLRGKDGTIYFGEGSWLTVV.